This entry lists 9 T cell receptor beta chains sequenced from one sample in a study of long-term antiretroviral therapy in people with HIV. At survey level, the immunoSEQ assay was run in its v3.0 version. The protocol was immunoSEQ multiplex PCR, while the TCRdb copy is restricted to in-frame clones and leaves out a portion. The profile shows roughly 14,000 clones, more than 65% of them singletons. Sequenced here: unsorted PBMCs, sampled 3.1 years after starting antiretroviral therapy. The receptors derive from a middle-aged man with HIV.

The chain is built from TRBV19 and TRBJ1-3; 12 bases align to TRBD1. Germline V gene sequence: CDR1 LNHDA, CDR2 SQIVND (reference sequence). This CDR3 is built from 17 residues. Unmatched junction bases numbered 5, after V lost 5 bases and J lost 0 bases. CDR3 bases: TGTGCCAGTAGTTGGGGGACAGGGGGCCGCTCTGGAAACACCATATATTTT. Encoded protein: CASSWGTGGRSGNTIYF. The full variable domain, in which reference TRBV19 and TRBJ1-3 provide the parts outside the CDR3, is DGGITQSPKYLFRKEGQNVTLSCEQNLNHDAMYWYRQDPGQGLRLIYYSQIVNDFQKGDIAEGYSVSREKKESFPLTVTSAQKNPTAFYLCASSWGTGGRSGNTIYFGEGSWLTVV.

The V gene is TRBV5-1, the J gene TRBJ2-7, with 9 bases identical to TRBD1. Trimming took 4 bases from V and 5 from J; bases not matched to a gene: 10. Per germline, CDR1 SGHRS and CDR2 YFSETQ. This CDR3 is 15 amino acids long. The CDR3 region is CASSSPGQGNDEQYF. Written as DNA, the CDR3 is TGCGCCAGCAGCAGTCCGGGACAGGGAAACGACGAGCAGTACTTC.

The rearrangement joins TRBV6-6 to TRBJ2-1; TRBD2 aligns across 7 bases. The CDR3 is made up of 15 amino acids. Germline V gene lookup returns CDR1 MNHNY and CDR2 SVGAGI (reference sequence). V was pared by 0 bases and J by 2 bases, with 1 base of the junction left unmatched. The CDR3 DNA sequence: TGTGCCAGCAGTTACTCTGGACTAGCCTACAATGAGCAGTTCTTC. The encoded protein is CASSYSGLAYNEQFF.

This clone is a singleton in its sample. This sequence joins TRBV6-1 and TRBJ1-2, with D perhaps matching TRBD1 (5 bases). Germline V gene sequence: CDR1 MNHNS, CDR2 SASEGT. This CDR3 is built from 15 residues. V lost 1 base and J 2 bases, leaving 11 bases between the germline ends. In DNA, the CDR3 is TGTGCCAGCAGTGAAGTGGCAGGGTTCAACTATGGCTACACCTTC. It codes for CASSEVAGFNYGYTF.

This sequence joins TRBV19 and TRBJ1-3; D not certain. This CDR3 region has 13 residues. V lost 7 bases, J lost 0 bases, and 7 bases lay in between. CDR1 and CDR2 (germline): LNHDA, SQIVND (reference sequence). The CDR3 DNA follows: TGTGCCAGTACTGGGTTCTCTGGAAACACCATATATTTT. It specifies CASTGFSGNTIYF.

The chain joins TRBV27 to TRBJ2-3; 7 positions agree with TRBD2. The germline V gene has CDR1 MNHEY and CDR2 SMNVEV (reference sequence). The CDR3 covers 12 residues. Trimming removed 5 bases from V and 8 bases from J; junction bases left unmatched: 4. Written as DNA, the CDR3 is TGTGCCAGCAGTGTGGCTAGCGGTACGCAGTATTTT. Amino acid sequence: CASSVASGTQYF.

The CDR3 DNA is TGTGCCATCGCACAGGGCTACGAGCAGTACTTC. Amino acids: CAIAQGYEQYF. The chain combines TRBV15 with TRBJ2-7; a possible D gene is TRBD1 (6 bases). Deletions cut 10 bases from V and 3 bases from J, with 10 bases between. This CDR3 has 11 residues. Germline loops: CDR1 LNHNV, CDR2 YYDKDF (reference sequence).

The chain uses TRBV27 and TRBJ2-6; maybe TRBD1 (5 bases). There are 15 residues in the CDR3. V lost 7 bases and J 2 bases, leaving 12 bases between the germline ends. Germline assignment: CDR1 MNHEY and CDR2 SMNVEV (reference sequence). CDR3 sequence: CASTAGFTGANVLTF. CDR3 nucleotides: TGTGCCAGCACAGCAGGGTTTACTGGGGCCAACGTCCTGACTTTC.

V and J are TRBV18 and TRBJ1-2; D uncertain. Germline CDR1 reads KGHSH; CDR2 reads LQKENI. The CDR3 has 13 amino acids. V lost 2 bases and J 6 bases, leaving 10 bases between the germline ends. The CDR3 DNA reads TGTGCCAGCTCACCAGACCCTGAGCATGGCTACACCTTC. Translation: CASSPDPEHGYTF.